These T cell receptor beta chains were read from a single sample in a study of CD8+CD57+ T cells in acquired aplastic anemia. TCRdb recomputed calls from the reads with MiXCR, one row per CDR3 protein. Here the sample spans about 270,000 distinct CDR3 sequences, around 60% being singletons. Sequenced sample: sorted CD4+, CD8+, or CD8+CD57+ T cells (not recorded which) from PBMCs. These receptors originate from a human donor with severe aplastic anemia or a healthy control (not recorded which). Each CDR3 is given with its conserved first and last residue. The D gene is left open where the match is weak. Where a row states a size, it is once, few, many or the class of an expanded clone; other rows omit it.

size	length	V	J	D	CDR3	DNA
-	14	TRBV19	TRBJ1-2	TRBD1	CASRVGQLLGGYTF	TGTGCCAGTAGAGTGGGACAGTTGCTAGGGGGCTACACCTTC
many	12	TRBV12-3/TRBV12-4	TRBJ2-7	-	CASSLQFYEQYF	TGTGCCAGCAGTTTACAGTTCTACGAGCAGTACTTC
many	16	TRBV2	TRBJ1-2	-	CASSAMVFGVNYGYTF	TGTGCCAGCAGTGCCATGGTTTTCGGAGTCAACTATGGCTACACCTTC
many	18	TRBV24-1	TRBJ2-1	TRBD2	CATSDPAPSSGVNNEQFF	TGTGCCACCAGTGATCCCGCCCCGAGTAGCGGGGTGAACAATGAGCAGTTCTTC
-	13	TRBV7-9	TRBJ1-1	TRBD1	CASSHGQDTEAFF	TGTGCCAGCAGCCATGGACAGGACACTGAAGCTTTCTTT
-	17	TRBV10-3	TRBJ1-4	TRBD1	CAISGDTGTATNEKLFF	TGTGCCATCAGCGGCGATACCGGGACAGCAACTAATGAAAAACTGTTTTTT
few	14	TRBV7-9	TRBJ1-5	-	CASSLGGYNQPQHF	TGTGCCAGCAGCTTAGGCGGATACAATCAGCCCCAGCATTTT
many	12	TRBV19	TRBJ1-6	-	CASVGLNSPLHF	TGTGCCAGTGTAGGACTGAATTCACCCCTCCACTTT
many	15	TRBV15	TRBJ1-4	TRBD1	CATSLLGQDNEKLFF	TGTGCCACCAGCCTTTTGGGACAGGATAATGAAAAACTGTTTTTT
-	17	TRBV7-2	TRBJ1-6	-	CASSLAVRGASGSPLHF	TGTGCCAGCAGCTTAGCGGTCCGGGGGGCGAGCGGCTCACCCCTCCACTTT
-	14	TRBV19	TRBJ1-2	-	CASNRRGGDSGYTF	TGTGCCAGTAATCGGAGGGGGGGCGATAGTGGCTACACCTTC
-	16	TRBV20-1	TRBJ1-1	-	CSARDPGRSSNTEAFF	TGCAGTGCTAGAGATCCGGGACGAAGCTCGAACACTGAAGCTTTCTTT
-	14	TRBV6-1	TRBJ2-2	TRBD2	CASKLGGGVRELFF	TGTGCCAGCAAGTTAGGCGGGGGGGTCCGGGAGCTGTTTTTT
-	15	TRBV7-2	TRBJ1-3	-	CASSLERQVGNTIYF	TGTGCCAGCAGCTTAGAACGGCAGGTTGGAAACACCATATATTTT
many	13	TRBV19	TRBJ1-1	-	CASSAYRAGEAFF	TGTGCCAGTAGTGCTTACAGGGCCGGAGAAGCTTTCTTT
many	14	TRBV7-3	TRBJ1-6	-	CASSLEPNNSPLHF	TGTGCCAGCAGCTTGGAGCCGAATAATTCACCCCTCCACTTT
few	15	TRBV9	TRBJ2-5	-	CASTQRGDKQETQYF	TGTGCCAGCACCCAGAGGGGGGACAAACAAGAGACCCAGTACTTC
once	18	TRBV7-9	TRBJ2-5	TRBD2	CASSLGGLAGGQQETQYF	TGTGCCAGCAGCTTAGGGGGACTAGCGGGGGGCCAACAGGAGACCCAGTACTTC
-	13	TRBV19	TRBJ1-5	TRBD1	CASSTDRVQPQHF	TGTGCCAGTAGTACGGACAGGGTTCAGCCCCAGCATTTT
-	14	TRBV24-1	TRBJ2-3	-	CATSDSGTADTQYF	TGTGCCACCAGTGATTCTGGGACTGCGGATACGCAGTATTTT
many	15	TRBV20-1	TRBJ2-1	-	CSARPEYRAYNEQFF	TGCAGTGCTAGGCCCGAGTACAGAGCCTACAATGAGCAGTTCTTC
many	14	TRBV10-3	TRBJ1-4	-	CAISDAGAREKLFF	TGTGCCATCAGTGACGCGGGGGCACGGGAAAAACTGTTTTTT
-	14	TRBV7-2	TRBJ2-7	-	CASSPQDGSWEQYF	TGTGCCAGCAGCCCCCAGGACGGGAGTTGGGAGCAGTACTTC
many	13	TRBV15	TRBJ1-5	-	CATSAGTSRPQHF	TGTGCCACCTCAGCCGGGACCTCAAGGCCCCAGCATTTT
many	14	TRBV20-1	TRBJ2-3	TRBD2	CSARRGGLTDTQYF	TGCAGTGCTAGGCGGGGGGGCCTCACAGATACGCAGTATTTT
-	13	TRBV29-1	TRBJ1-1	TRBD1	CSARLTGDTEAFF	TGCAGCGCCCGATTGACAGGGGATACTGAAGCTTTCTTT
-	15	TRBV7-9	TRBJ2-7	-	CASSPGASDIYEQYF	TGTGCCAGCAGCCCCGGGGCTAGCGACATCTACGAGCAGTACTTC
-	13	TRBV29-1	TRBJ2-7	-	CSVAPASRYEQYF	TGCAGCGTTGCTCCGGCGTCTCGCTACGAGCAGTACTTC
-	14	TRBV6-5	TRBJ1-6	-	CASSYRREGTTLHF	TGTGCCAGCAGTTACCGCCGGGAGGGTACTACCCTCCACTTT
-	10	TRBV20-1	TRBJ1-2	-	CSARTAGNTF	TGCAGTGCTAGGACAGCTGGAAACACTTTC
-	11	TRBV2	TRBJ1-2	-	CASTQNYGYTF	TGTGCCAGCACCCAGAACTATGGCTACACCTTC
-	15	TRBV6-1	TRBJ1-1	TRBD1	CASSAQQGAYTEAFF	TGTGCCAGCAGTGCCCAACAGGGGGCCTACACTGAAGCTTTCTTT
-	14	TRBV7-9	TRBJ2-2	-	CASSLSGNTVELFF	TGTGCCAGCAGCTTATCAGGGAACACCGTGGAGCTGTTTTTT
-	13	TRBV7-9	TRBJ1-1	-	CASSNKRETEAFF	TGTGCCAGCAGCAATAAAAGGGAGACTGAAGCTTTCTTT
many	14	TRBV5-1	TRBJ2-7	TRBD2	CASSPRDYSYEQYF	TGCGCCAGCAGCCCCCGGGACTACTCCTACGAGCAGTACTTC
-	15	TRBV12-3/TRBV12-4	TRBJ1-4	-	CVSSLMSGSNGKLSF	TGTGTCAGCAGTTTAATGTCAGGGTCTAATGGAAAACTGTCTTTT
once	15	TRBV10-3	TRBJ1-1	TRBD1	CAISGGQGVSTEAFF	TGTGCCATCAGTGGCGGACAGGGGGTGAGCACTGAAGCTTTCTTT
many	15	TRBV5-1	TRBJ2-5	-	CASSLPRGGSETQYF	TGCGCCAGCAGCCTCCCGAGGGGGGGGTCGGAGACCCAGTACTTC
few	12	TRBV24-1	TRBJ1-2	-	CATSDPNYGYTF	TGTGCCACCAGTGACCCAAACTATGGCTACACCTTC
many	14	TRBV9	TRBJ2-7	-	CASSDGGTAYEQYF	TGTGCCAGCAGCGACGGGGGGACAGCCTACGAGCAGTACTTC
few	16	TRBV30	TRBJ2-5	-	CAWSVLGGTPEETQYF	TGTGCCTGGAGTGTACTAGGGGGGACACCCGAAGAGACCCAGTACTTC
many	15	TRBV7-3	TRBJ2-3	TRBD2	CASSLVGGDTDTQYF	TGTGCCAGCAGCTTAGTCGGGGGGGACACAGATACGCAGTATTTT
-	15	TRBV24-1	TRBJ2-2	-	CATSEEGANTGELFF	TGTGCCACCAGTGAGGAAGGGGCGAACACCGGGGAGCTGTTTTTT
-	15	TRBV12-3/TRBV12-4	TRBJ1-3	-	CASSSGRPSGNTIYF	TGTGCCAGCAGTTCAGGGAGGCCCTCTGGAAACACCATATATTTT
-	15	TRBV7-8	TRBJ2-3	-	CASSLAGTVTDTQYF	TGTGCCAGCAGCTTAGCCGGGACTGTCACAGATACGCAGTATTTT
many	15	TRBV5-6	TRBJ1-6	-	CASSSRGWGDSPLHF	TGTGCCAGCAGCTCGCGAGGGTGGGGGGATTCACCCCTCCACTTT
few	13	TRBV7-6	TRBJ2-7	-	CASSLYGDYEQYF	TGTGCCAGCAGCTTATACGGGGACTACGAGCAGTACTTC
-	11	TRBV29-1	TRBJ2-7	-	CSVQANYEQYF	TGCAGCGTTCAAGCAAACTACGAGCAGTACTTC